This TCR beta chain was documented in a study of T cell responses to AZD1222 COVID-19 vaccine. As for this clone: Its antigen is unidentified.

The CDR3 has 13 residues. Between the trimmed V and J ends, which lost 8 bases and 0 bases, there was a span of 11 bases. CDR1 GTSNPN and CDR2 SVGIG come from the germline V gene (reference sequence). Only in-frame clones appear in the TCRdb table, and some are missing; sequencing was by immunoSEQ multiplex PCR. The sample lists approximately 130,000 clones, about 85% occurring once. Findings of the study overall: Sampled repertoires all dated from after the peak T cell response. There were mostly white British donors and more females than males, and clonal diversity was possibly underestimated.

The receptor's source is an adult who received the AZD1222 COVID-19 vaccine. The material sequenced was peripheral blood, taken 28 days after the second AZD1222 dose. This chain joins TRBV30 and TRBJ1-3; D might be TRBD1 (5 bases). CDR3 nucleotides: TGTGCCGGAACAGGAGACTCTGGAAACACCATATATTTT. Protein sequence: CAGTGDSGNTIYF.